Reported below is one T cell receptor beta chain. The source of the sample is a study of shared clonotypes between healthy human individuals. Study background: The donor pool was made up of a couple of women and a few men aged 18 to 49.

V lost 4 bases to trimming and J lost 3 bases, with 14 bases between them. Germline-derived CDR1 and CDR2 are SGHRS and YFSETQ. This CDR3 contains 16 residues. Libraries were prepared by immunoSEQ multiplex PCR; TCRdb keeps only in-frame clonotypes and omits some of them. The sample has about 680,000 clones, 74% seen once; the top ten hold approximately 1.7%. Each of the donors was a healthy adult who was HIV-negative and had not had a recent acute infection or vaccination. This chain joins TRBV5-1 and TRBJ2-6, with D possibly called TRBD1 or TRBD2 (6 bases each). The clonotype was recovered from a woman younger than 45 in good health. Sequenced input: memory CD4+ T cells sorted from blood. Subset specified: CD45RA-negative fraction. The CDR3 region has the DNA TGCGCCAGCAGCCATGTGGGGGGACATGGGGCCAACGTCCTGACTTTC. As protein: CASSHVGGHGANVLTF.